The clone carrying this T cell receptor beta chain turned up a few times. Germline and junction disagree at one end, which may indicate a read error. This entry belongs to a study of T cells in Graves' hyperthyroidism and ophthalmopathy. This CDR3 has 16 amino acids. Germline values: CDR1 SGHAT, CDR2 FQNNGV. Amplified TCR beta CDR3 regions came from RNA transcripts. Using the HTBI primer set, a first-round RT-PCR was run on the TCR CDR3. MiXCR, applied by TCRdb to the multiplex PCR reads, yields one record per CDR3 protein. The repertoire holds 300,000 to 500,000 distinct CDR3 sequences, with around 14% as singletons.

V and J are TRBV11-2 and TRBJ2-1; TRBD2 is a possible D gene (5 bases). The receptor's source is a woman under 40 with Graves' hyperthyroidism. Sequencing was carried out using blood. The CDR3: CAGSLGEGGSYNEQFF. The CDR3 coding sequence is TGTGCCGGCAGCTTAGGTGAGGGTGGTTCCTACAATGAGCAGTTCTTC.